The sequence of this T cell receptor (beta chain) was determined in a study of cytomegalovirus exposure and HLA in healthy donors. PCR was performed using 60 Vbeta and 13 Jbeta primers. Sequencing used immunoSEQ multiplex PCR; TCRdb keeps in-frame clones, though not all of them. This sample has a few hundred thousand clones, with roughly 90% found just once. Samples came from healthy bone marrow donors. The CDR3 is 17 amino acids. V was pared by 0 bases and J by 4 bases, with 7 bases of the junction left unmatched. Germline CDR1 SGHRS, CDR2 YFSETQ. Sequencing was carried out using PBMCs. This receptor was taken from a woman aged 18-29 years in good health and CMV-seronegative. This chain uses TRBV5-1 with TRBJ2-1, with 10 bases lining up with TRBD2. CDR3 loop: CASSLDSSGGLYNEQFF. The DNA of the CDR3 is TGCGCCAGCAGCTTGGATAGTAGCGGGGGGTTATACAATGAGCAGTTCTTC. The whole variable domain, filled in from reference TRBV5-1 and TRBJ2-1, reads KAGVTQTPRYLIKTRGQQVTLSCSPISGHRSVSWYQQTPGQGLQFLFEYFSETQRNKGNFPGRFSGRQFSNSRSEMNVSTLELGDSALYLCASSLDSSGGLYNEQFFGPGTRLTVL.